This T cell receptor (beta chain) is drawn from a study of control samples from healthy donors and cancer patients. Only one count was recorded for this clone. Profiling relied on immunoSEQ multiplex PCR, and the TCRdb table lists in-frame clones only, not all of them. The profile shows tens of thousands of clones, around nine tenths of them singletons. Germline lookup yields CDR1 SGHDT and CDR2 YYEEEE. This CDR3 is built from 11 residues. V shed 1 base and J shed 6 bases, with 5 bases lying between them. Sequenced: blood. This sequence was found in a woman between 45 and 60 years old in good health. This chain links TRBV5-6 with TRBJ2-7; D gene ambiguous. The CDR3 DNA follows: TGTGCCAGCAGCTTGACAGCCGAGCAGTACTTC. It is translated as CASSLTAEQYF.